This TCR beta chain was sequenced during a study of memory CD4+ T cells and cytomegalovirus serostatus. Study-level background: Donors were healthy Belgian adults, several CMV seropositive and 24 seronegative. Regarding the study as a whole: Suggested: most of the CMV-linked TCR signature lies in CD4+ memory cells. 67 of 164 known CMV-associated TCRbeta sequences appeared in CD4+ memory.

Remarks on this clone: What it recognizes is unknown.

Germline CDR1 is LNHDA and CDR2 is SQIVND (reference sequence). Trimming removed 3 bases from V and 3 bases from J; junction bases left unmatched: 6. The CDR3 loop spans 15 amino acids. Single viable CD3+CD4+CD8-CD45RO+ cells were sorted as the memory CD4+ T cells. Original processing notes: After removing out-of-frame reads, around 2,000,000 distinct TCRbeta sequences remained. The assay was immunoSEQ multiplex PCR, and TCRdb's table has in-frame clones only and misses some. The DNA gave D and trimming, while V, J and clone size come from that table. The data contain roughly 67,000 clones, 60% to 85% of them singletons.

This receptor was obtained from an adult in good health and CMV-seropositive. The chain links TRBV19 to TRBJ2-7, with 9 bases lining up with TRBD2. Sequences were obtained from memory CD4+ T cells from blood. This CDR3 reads CASSMRLAEIYEQYF. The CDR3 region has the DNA TGTGCCAGTAGTATGAGACTAGCGGAAATCTACGAGCAGTACTTC. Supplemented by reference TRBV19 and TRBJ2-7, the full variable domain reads DGGITQSPKYLFRKEGQNVTLSCEQNLNHDAMYWYRQDPGQGLRLIYYSQIVNDFQKGDIAEGYSVSREKKESFPLTVTSAQKNPTAFYLCASSMRLAEIYEQYFGPGTRLTVT.